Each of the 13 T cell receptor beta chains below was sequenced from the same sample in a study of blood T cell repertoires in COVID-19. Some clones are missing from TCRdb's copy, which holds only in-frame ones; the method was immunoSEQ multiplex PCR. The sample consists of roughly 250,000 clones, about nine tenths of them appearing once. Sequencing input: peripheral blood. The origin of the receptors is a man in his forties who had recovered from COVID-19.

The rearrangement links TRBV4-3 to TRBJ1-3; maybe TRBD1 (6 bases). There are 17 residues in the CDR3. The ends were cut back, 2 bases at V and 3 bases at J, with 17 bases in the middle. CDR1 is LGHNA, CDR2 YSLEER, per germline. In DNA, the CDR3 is TGCGCCAGCAGCCAAATCATTGGGTCAGGGGTTGGAAACACCATATATTTT. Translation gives CASSQIIGSGVGNTIYF.

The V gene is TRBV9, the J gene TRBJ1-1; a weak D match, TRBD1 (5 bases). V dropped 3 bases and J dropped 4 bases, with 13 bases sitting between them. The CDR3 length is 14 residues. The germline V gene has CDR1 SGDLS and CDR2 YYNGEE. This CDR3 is CASSELQGGTEAFF. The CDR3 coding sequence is TGTGCCAGCAGCGAACTTCAGGGAGGCACTGAAGCTTTCTTT.

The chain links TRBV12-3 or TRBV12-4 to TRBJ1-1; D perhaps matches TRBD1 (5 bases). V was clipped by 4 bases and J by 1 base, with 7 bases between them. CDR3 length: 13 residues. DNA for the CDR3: TGTGCCAGCAGTTGGACACAGAACACTGAAGCTTTCTTT. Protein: CASSWTQNTEAFF.

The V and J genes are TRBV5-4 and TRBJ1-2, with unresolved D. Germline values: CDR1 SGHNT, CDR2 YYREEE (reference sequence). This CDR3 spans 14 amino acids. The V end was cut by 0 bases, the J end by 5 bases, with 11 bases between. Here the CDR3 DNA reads TGTGCCAGCAGCTTGGAGAGACACGGTTATGGCTACACCTTC. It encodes CASSLERHGYGYTF. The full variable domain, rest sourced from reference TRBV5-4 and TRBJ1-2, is ETGVTQSPTHLIKTRGQQVTLRCSSQSGHNTVSWYQQALGQGPQFIFQYYREEENGRGNFPPRFSGLQFPNYSSELNVNALELDDSALYLCASSLERHGYGYTFGSGTRLTVV.

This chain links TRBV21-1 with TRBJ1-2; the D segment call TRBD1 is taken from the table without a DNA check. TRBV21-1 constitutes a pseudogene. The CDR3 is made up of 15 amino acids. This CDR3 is CASSKDEGANYGYTF. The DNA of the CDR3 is TGTGCCAGCAGCAAAGATGAGGGGGCTAACTATGGCTACACCTTC.

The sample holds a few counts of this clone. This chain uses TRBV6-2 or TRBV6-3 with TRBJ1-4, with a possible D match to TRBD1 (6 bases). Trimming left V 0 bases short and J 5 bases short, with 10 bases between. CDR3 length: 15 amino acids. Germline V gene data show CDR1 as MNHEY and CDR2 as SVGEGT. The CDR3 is CASSYSGTPNEKLFF. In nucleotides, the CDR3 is TGTGCCAGCAGTTACTCCGGGACACCGAATGAAAAACTGTTTTTT.

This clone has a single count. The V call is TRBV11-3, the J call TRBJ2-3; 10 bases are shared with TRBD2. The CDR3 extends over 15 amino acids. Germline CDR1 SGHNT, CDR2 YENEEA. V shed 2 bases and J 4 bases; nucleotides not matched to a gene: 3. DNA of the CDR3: TGTGCCAGCAGCTTATCTCTAGCGGGGGCAGATACGCAGTATTTT. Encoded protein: CASSLSLAGADTQYF. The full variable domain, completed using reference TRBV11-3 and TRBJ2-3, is EAGVVQSPRYKIIEKKQPVAFWCNPISGHNTLYWYLQNLGQGPELLIRYENEEAVDDSQLPKDRFSAERLKGVDSTLKIQPAELGDSAVYLCASSLSLAGADTQYFGPGTRLTVL.

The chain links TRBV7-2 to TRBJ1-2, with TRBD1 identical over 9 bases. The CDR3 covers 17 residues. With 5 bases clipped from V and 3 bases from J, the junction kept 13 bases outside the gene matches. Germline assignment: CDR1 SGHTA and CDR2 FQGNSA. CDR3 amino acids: CASSPDRGNFGDYGYTF. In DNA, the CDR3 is TGTGCCAGCAGCCCGGACAGGGGCAACTTCGGAGACTATGGCTACACCTTC.

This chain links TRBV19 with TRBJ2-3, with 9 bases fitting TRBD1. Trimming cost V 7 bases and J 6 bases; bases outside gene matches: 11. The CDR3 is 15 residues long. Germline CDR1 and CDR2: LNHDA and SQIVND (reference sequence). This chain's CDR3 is CASNAGTGRFDTQYF. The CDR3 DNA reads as TGTGCCAGTAATGCCGGGACAGGGAGATTCGATACGCAGTATTTT.

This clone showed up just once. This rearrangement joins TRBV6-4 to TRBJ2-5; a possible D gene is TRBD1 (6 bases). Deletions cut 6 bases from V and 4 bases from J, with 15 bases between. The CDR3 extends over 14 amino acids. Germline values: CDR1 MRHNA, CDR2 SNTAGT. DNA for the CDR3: TGTGCCAGCAGCCTACAGGGATGGGGAGAGACCCAGTACTTC. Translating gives CASSLQGWGETQYF.

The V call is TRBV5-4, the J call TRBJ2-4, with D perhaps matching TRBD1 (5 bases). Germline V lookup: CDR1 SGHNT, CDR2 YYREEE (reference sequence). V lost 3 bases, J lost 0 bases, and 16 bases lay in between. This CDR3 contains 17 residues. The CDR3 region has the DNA TGTGCCAGCAGCTCGGCGAAGGGGCCGTCAGCCAAAAACATTCAGTACTTC. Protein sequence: CASSSAKGPSAKNIQYF.

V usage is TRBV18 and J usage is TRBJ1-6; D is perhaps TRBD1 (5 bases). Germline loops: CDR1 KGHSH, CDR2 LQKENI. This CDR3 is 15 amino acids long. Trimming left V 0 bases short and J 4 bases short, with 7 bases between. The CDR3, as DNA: TGTGCCAGCTCACCACCCGGACAATATAATTCACCCCTCCACTTT. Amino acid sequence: CASSPPGQYNSPLHF.

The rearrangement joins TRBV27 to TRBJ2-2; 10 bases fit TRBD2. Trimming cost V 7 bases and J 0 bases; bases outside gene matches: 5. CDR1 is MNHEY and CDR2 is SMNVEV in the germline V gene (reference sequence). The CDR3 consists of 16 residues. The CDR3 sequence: CASKSSGGANTGELFF. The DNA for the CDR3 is TGTGCCAGCAAATCTAGCGGGGGTGCGAACACCGGGGAGCTGTTTTTT.